This T cell receptor (beta chain) was recovered during a study of cytomegalovirus exposure and HLA in healthy donors. Study-level findings and limits: The likely explanation for a cluster of highly shared sequence variants was sequencing artifact. It was around 160 TCR beta chains that were listed as cytomegalovirus-associated.

This clone has only a few counts. Its target is unknown. From germline, CDR1 is SGHRS and CDR2 YFSETQ. V lost 0 bases and J 9 bases, leaving 20 bases between the germline ends. The CDR3 covers 16 residues. The PCR contained 60 Vbeta and 13 Jbeta primers. The protocol was immunoSEQ multiplex PCR, while the TCRdb copy is restricted to in-frame clones and leaves out a portion. Of over 200,000 clones in the sample, more than 75% are singletons; the top ten hold 3.8%. Material for sequencing was PBMCs. The chain joins TRBV5-1 to TRBJ2-3; perhaps TRBD2 as D (6 bases). The sequence was obtained from a male donor in good health and CMV-seronegative. CDR3 in amino acids: CASSLVATSGSTTQYF. As DNA, the CDR3 is TGCGCCAGCAGCTTGGTGGCTACCAGCGGGTCCACGACGCAGTATTTT.